The clone carrying this T cell receptor beta chain is labeled as medium-sized. Its antigen is undetermined. The sample comes from a study of T cell repertoires in aging, cancer and after chemotherapy. Study at large: Six age groups, ranging from 30 or younger to 70 or older, included the donors. Glioblastoma patients receiving temozolomide-based therapy gave paired samples before and after chemotherapy. Study observations and caveats: Untreated cancer patients had significantly lower blood TCR diversity than age-matched healthy donors. Rebound thymic output was suggested by rising median generation probability during chemotherapy in each cancer cohort.

Rearranged V-D-J TRB sequences were amplified with a mixed TRB-A/B primer pool. TCRdb independently ran MiXCR on the multiplex PCR reads; one entry per CDR3 protein. The table includes a few thousand distinct CDR3 sequences, approximately 30% detected once. The template was genomic DNA from peripheral blood, not RNA. In germline, CDR1 is MNHEY, CDR2 SVGEGT. This CDR3 is built from 13 residues. Trimming cost V 6 bases and J 2 bases, with 11 bases left between them. Specimen: blood. This sequence joins TRBV6-2 or TRBV6-3 and TRBJ2-7, with D uncertain. The source is a human donor with a solid tumor. In DNA, the CDR3 is TGTGCCAGCAGCAACCGGGCCACCTACGAGCAGTACTTC. Translation: CASSNRATYEQYF.